Following are 9 T cell receptor beta chains from one sample sequenced in a study of blood T cell repertoires in COVID-19. Libraries were prepared by immunoSEQ multiplex PCR; TCRdb keeps only in-frame clonotypes and omits some of them. Of about 250,000 clones listed, around 90% are singletons. Sequencing was done on a sample of peripheral blood. The origin of the receptors is an elderly man with acute or convalescent COVID-19.

J is TRBJ1-5 and V is TRBV11-2; D is unresolved. This CDR3 has 14 residues. Trimming stripped 5 bases from V and 0 bases from J, with 8 bases between. The germline CDR1 and CDR2 sequences are SGHAT and FQNNGV. The CDR3 here is CASSGTGSNQPQHF. The CDR3 coding sequence is TGTGCCAGCAGCGGTACCGGTAGCAATCAGCCCCAGCATTTT.

The chain links TRBV6-5 to TRBJ2-7; 7 positions agree with TRBD2. V lost 0 bases and J lost 0; bases outside the gene matches: 5. The germline CDR1 and CDR2 sequences are MNHEY and SVGAGI. The CDR3 totals 16 residues. CDR3 region: CASSYSSSGVSYEQYF. The CDR3 bases are TGTGCCAGCAGTTACTCTTCTAGCGGAGTCTCCTACGAGCAGTACTTC.

This sequence joins TRBV7-9 and TRBJ2-2; TRBD1 might be the D (6 bases). V shed 5 bases and J shed 1 base, with 11 bases lying between them. The CDR3 is 15 amino acids. Germline CDR1 and CDR2: SEHNR and FQNEAQ (reference sequence). The CDR3 nucleotides read TGTGCCAGCAGCAAACGGACAGAGAACACCGGGGAGCTGTTTTTT. Its translation is CASSKRTENTGELFF.

The J gene is TRBJ2-7, the V gene TRBV27; the D gene is possibly TRBD2 (7 bases). The CDR3 is 16 residues long. V shed 6 bases and J shed 9 bases, with 27 bases lying between them. CDR1 MNHEY and CDR2 SMNVEV come from the germline V gene (reference sequence). For the CDR3, the DNA is TGTGCCAGCAGCCCCGGGGGGCAGGGTACCAGGAGGGTGCAGTACTTC. Translation: CASSPGGQGTRRVQYF.

This clone was seen just once. The rearrangement uses TRBV11-3 and TRBJ2-1; TRBD2 agrees at 10 bases. There are 16 residues in the CDR3. V trimming: 1 base; J trimming: 7 bases; junction bases outside the gene matches: 7. Germline CDR1 reads SGHNT; CDR2 reads YENEEA. The CDR3 sequence: CASSLGWSGGVNEQFF. CDR3 bases: TGTGCCAGCAGCTTAGGATGGAGCGGGGGGGTAAATGAGCAGTTCTTC.

This chain connects TRBV7-9 to TRBJ2-2, with 7 positions matching TRBD1. CDR1 is SEHNR and CDR2 is FQNEAQ in the germline V gene (reference sequence). This CDR3 has 14 amino acids. Trimming at V came to 5 bases and at J to 3 bases, leaving 3 bases not matched to a gene. In nucleotides, the CDR3 is TGTGCCAGCAGCAGGGACAGACACACCGGGGAGCTGTTTTTT. Its translation: CASSRDRHTGELFF.

The gene calls are TRBV5-1 and TRBJ2-1; possible D gene TRBD1, 6 bases. Trimming removed 3 bases from V and 5 bases from J, with 12 bases in between. Germline CDR1 is SGHRS and CDR2 is YFSETQ. This CDR3 contains 14 residues. The CDR3 here is CASSWGTPNNEQFF. CDR3 sequence (DNA): TGCGCCAGCAGCTGGGGGACACCTAACAATGAGCAGTTCTTC.

The chain couples TRBV11-1 to TRBJ2-2; D unresolved. The CDR3 has 16 amino acids. The V gene's germline CDR1 is SGHAT and CDR2 FQDESV (reference sequence). Trimming stripped 4 bases from V and 0 bases from J, with 12 bases between. CDR3 sequence: CASSSYRFANTGELFF. The CDR3 DNA sequence: TGTGCCAGCAGCTCCTACCGGTTCGCGAACACCGGGGAGCTGTTTTTT.

The rearrangement uses TRBV4-2 and TRBJ1-1; the D gene is possibly TRBD1 (5 bases). V was pared by 1 base and J by 0 bases, with 24 bases between. The CDR3 runs 20 residues. Germline V lookup: CDR1 LGHNA, CDR2 YNFKEQ. The CDR3 is CASSQGGKGPGAPLNTEAFF. The CDR3 DNA sequence: TGTGCCAGCAGCCAAGGAGGGAAGGGGCCGGGAGCTCCGCTGAACACTGAAGCTTTCTTT.